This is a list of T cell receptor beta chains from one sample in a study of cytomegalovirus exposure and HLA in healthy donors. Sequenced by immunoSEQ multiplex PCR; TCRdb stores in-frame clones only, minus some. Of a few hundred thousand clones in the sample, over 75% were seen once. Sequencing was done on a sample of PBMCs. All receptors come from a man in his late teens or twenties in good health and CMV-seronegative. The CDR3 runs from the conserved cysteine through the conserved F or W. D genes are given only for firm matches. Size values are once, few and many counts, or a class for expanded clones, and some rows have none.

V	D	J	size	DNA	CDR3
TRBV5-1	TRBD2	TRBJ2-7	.	TGCGCCAGCAGTCATGGGCTAGCGGGAGGGGTTAAGTACTTC	CASSHGLAGGVKYF
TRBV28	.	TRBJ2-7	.	TGTGCCAGCAGCCTCAGACAGGAGCAGTACTTC	CASSLRQEQYF
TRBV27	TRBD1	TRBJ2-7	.	TGTGCCAGCAGTTTCGAGGGCAAGGGGGCAGGAACCTACGAGCAGTACTTC	CASSFEGKGAGTYEQYF
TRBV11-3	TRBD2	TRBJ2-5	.	TGTGCCAGCAGCTCCGGACGGGGGGTCCAAGAGACCCAGTACTTC	CASSSGRGVQETQYF
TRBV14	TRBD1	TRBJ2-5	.	TGTGCCAGCAGCCGGGCTAGACAGGGGATTCGTAGAGAGACCCAGTACTTC	CASSRARQGIRRETQYF
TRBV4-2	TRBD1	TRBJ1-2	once	TGTGCCAGCAGCCAAGATAGGACAGGGGGAGGTTATGGCTACACCTTC	CASSQDRTGGGYGYTF
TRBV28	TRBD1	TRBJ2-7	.	TGTGCCAGCAGTTCAGTCATGGGACAGGAACCTTACGAGCAGTACTTC	CASSSVMGQEPYEQYF
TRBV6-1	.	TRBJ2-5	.	TGTGCCAGCAGTGTCCACGGGGGTGGGGAGACCCAGTACTTC	CASSVHGGGETQYF
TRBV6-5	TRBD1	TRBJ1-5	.	TGTGCCAGCAGGGGACAGGGAGAGAATCAGCCCCAGCATTTT	CASRGQGENQPQHF
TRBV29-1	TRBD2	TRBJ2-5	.	TGCAGCGTCCGAGGGACTAGCGGGAGGGTCCGCTTACAATCAGAGACCCAGTACTTC	CSVRGTSGRVRLQSETQYF
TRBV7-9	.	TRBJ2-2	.	TGTGCCAGCAGCTTAGGGGCCCCGTCCCGCAACACCGGGGAGCTGTTTTTT	CASSLGAPSRNTGELFF
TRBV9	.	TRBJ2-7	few	TGTGCCAGCAGCGTAGAGAAATTCGGTTATTACGAGCAGTACTTC	CASSVEKFGYYEQYF
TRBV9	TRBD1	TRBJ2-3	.	TGTGCCAGCAGCGTCGGGGCGGGACAGGGGGCGGAAGATACGCAGTATTTT	CASSVGAGQGAEDTQYF
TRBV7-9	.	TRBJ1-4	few	TGTGCCAGCAGCAAGACACTAACTAATGAAAAACTGTTTTTT	CASSKTLTNEKLFF
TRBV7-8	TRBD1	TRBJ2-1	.	TGTGCCAGCAGCTTTTTTGGTACAGGGGAATTGCAGTTCTTC	CASSFFGTGELQFF
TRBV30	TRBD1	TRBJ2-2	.	TGTGCCTGGAGTCGTCAGGGGGCGGGCGGGGAGCTGTTTTTT	CAWSRQGAGGELFF
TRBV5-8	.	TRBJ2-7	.	TGTGCCAGCAGCTTGGTAACGGGGTCCTACGAGCAGTACTTC	CASSLVTGSYEQYF
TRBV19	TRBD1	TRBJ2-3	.	TGTGCCACCCACGACCGGGACAGGGGCACAGATACGCAGTATTTT	CATHDRDRGTDTQYF
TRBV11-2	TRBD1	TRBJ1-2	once	TGTGCCAGCAGCATAGATACAGGGGGCCTCTTCTATGGCTACACCTTC	CASSIDTGGLFYGYTF